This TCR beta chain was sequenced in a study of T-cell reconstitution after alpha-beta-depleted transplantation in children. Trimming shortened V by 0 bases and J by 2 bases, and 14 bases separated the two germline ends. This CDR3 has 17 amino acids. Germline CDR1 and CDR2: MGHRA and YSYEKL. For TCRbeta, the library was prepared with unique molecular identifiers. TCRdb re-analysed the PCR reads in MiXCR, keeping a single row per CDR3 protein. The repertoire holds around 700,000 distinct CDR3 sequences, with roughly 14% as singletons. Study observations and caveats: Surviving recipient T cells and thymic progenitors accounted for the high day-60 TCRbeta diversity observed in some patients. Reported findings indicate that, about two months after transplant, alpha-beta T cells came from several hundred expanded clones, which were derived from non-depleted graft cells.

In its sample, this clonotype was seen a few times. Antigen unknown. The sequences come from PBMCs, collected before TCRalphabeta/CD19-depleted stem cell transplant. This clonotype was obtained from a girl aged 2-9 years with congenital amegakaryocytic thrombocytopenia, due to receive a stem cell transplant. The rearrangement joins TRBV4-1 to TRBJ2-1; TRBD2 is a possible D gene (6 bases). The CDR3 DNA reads TGCGCCAGCAGCCAAGAAGGAACTAGCCGAACCTACAATGAGCAGTTCTTC. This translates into CASSQEGTSRTYNEQFF.